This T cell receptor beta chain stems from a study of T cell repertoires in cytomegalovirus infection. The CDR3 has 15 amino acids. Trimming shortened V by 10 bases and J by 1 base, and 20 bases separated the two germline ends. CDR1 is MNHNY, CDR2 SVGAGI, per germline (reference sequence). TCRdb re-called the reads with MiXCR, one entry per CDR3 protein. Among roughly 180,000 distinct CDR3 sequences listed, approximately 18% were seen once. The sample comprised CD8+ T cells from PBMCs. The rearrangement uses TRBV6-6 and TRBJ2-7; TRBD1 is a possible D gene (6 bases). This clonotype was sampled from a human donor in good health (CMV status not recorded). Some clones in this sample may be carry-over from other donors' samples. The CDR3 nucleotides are TGTGCCACCACCACCCCCCGGGACACTTCCTACGAGCAGTACTTC. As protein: CATTTPRDTSYEQYF.